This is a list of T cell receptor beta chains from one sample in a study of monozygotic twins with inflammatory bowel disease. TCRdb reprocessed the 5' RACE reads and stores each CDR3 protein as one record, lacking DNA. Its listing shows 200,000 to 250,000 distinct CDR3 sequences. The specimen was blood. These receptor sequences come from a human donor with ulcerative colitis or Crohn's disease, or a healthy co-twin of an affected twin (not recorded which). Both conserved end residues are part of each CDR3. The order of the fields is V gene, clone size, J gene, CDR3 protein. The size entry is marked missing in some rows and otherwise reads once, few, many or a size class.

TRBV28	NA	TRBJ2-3	CASSLTSLGDTQYF
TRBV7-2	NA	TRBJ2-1	CASSSTLGVWSEQFF
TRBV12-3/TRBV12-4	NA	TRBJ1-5	CASSLGTPHQPQHF
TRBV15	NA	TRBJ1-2	CATSRDRGQGYGYTF
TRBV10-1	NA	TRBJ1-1	CASSESDNTGRDAEAFF
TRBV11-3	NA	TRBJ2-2	CATCGDTGELFF
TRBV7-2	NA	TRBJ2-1	CASSRGAGDYNEQFF
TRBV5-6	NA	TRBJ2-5	CASSDIGDREQETQYF
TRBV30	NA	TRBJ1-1	CFSGDPNTEAFF
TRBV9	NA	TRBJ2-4	CASSGRDSADIQYF
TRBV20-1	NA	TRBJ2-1	CSQSGGGPYNEQFF
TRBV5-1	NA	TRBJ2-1	CASSLEAGESSYNEQFF
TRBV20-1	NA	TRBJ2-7	CSARDPSPESTSYEQYF
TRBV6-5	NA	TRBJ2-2	CASSSFPGLAGASTGELFF
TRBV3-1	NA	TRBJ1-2	CASSQVWTGAYGYTF
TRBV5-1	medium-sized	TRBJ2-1	CASSNPVNRGWNEQFF
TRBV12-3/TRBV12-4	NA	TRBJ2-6	CASSFHSGANVLTF
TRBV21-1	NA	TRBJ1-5	CASSAKRKGQPQHF
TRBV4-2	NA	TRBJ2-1	CASSQVRSRELYNEQFF
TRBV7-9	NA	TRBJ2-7	CASSLGLAGGGDEQYF
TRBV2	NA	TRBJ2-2	CASSVKSPNTGELFF
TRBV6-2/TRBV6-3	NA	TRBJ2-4	CASSYSGVIQYF
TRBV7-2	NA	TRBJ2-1	CASSLDSSSGNEQFF
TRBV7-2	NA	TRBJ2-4	CASSAKNIQYF
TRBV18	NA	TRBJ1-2	CASSPRTGGYTF
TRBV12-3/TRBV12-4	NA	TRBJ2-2	CASSPLGGRVTGELFF
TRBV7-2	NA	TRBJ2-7	CASSSPGTGVHSYEQYF
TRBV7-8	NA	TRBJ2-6	CASSFPGQGLSGANVLTF
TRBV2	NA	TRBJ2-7	CASTLLRGSYEQYF
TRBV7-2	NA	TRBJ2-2	CASSRTQGLPNTGELFF
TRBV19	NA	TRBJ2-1	CASSGQGGDEQFF
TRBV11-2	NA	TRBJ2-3	CASSLAGTVGDTQYF
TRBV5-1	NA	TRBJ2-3	CASSLSAGRGTDTQYF
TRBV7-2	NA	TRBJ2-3	CASSLVAGLITDTQYF
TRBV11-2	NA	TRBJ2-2	CASSLVAGGGELLF
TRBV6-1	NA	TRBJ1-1	CASRGQGLFMNTEAFF
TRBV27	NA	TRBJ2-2	CASSLTNIGELFF
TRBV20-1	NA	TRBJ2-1	CSAGRSSYNEQFF
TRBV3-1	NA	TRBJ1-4	CASSQGGATNEKLFF
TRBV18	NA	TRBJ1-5	CASSPGQGNQPQHF
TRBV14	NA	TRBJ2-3	CASSQQGGRTDTQYF
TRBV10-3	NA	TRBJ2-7	CAAGTGGHEQYF
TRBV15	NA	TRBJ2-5	CATSNRVVQETQYF
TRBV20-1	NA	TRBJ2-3	CSARRREGVTDTQYF
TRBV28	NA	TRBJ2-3	CASSPSGRPSTDTQYF
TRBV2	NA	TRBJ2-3	CASSEASATDTQYF
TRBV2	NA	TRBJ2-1	CASSPTSGGLHEQFF
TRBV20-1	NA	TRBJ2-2	CSAPNRVGTGELFF